A single sample is the source of the 9 T cell receptor beta chains below, sequenced in a study of T cell responses to AZD1222 COVID-19 vaccine. Here immunoSEQ multiplex PCR was the method, and the copy in TCRdb shows in-frame clones only, minus some. The sample includes approximately 98,000 clones, about 86% of them seen just once. The starting material was peripheral blood, obtained on day 0 of AZD1222 vaccination. The source of these receptors is an adult in good health.

This clone was found once. The rearrangement joins TRBV3-1 (or the pseudogene TRBV3-2) to TRBJ1-2, with a weak D call TRBD1 (6 bases). This CDR3 has 16 amino acids. CDR1 LGHDT and CDR2 YNNKEL come from the germline V gene (reference sequence). V was cut by 2 bases and J by 1 base, with 14 bases left in between. This CDR3 is CASSQSDRQLNYGYTF. The CDR3 DNA sequence: TGTGCCAGCAGCCAATCCGACAGGCAACTTAACTATGGCTACACCTTC.

The CDR3 here is CASSFGLANVLTF. CDR3 coding DNA: TGTGCCAGCAGTTTTGGCTTGGCCAACGTCCTGACTTTC. The gene calls are TRBV12-3 or TRBV12-4 and TRBJ2-6; D gene uncertain. The CDR3 spans 13 residues. V was cut by 3 bases and J by 6 bases, with 6 bases left in between.

In its sample, this clone was seen once. The genes are TRBV6-2 or TRBV6-3 and TRBJ2-1, with TRBD2 as a possible D gene (6 bases). The CDR3 extends over 16 amino acids. The V gene's germline CDR1 is MNHEY and CDR2 SVGEGT. Trimming took off 2 bases at V and 0 bases at J, with 11 bases between the two ends. CDR3 nucleotide sequence: TGTGCCAGCAGTTACACACGGGGGAGCTCCTACAATGAGCAGTTCTTC. Protein product: CASSYTRGSSYNEQFF.

The V gene is TRBV19, the J gene TRBJ2-1, with 11 bases that match TRBD2. Germline V gene sequence: CDR1 LNHDA, CDR2 SQIVND (reference sequence). This CDR3 has 18 residues. Germline trimming cut 10 bases from V and 6 bases from J; bases unmatched to any gene: 20. DNA of the CDR3: TGTGCCACTACGGATACGTTACCCGGACTAGCGGGTTCCAATGAGCAGTTCTTC. Translation gives CATTDTLPGLAGSNEQFF.

This chain joins TRBV9 and TRBJ2-3; 10 positions match TRBD2. Germline CDR1 reads SGDLS; CDR2 reads YYNGEE. This CDR3 spans 16 amino acids. J gave up 0 bases and V 4 bases, and 5 bases lay outside the gene matches. The CDR3 region is CASSISGGPSTDTQYF. Written as DNA, the CDR3 is TGTGCCAGCAGCATTAGCGGGGGGCCTAGCACAGATACGCAGTATTTT. Together with reference TRBV9 and TRBJ2-3, the CDR3 gives the full variable domain: DSGVTQTPKHLITATGQRVTLRCSPRSGDLSVYWYQQSLDQGLQFLIQYYNGEERAKGNILERFSAQQFPDLHSELNLSSLELGDSALYFCASSISGGPSTDTQYFGPGTRLTVL.

This chain joins TRBV28 and TRBJ1-1, with D uncertain. CDR1 MDHEN and CDR2 SYDVKM come from the germline V gene. Trimming left V 5 bases short and J 0 bases short, with 13 bases between. This CDR3 is 15 amino acids long. DNA of the CDR3: TGTGCCAGCAGTCACCTTCAGACCATGAACACTGAAGCTTTCTTT. Encoded protein: CASSHLQTMNTEAFF.

This clone has just a few counts. This chain uses TRBV2 with TRBJ1-5; D is unresolved. CDR1 and CDR2 from the germline V gene are SNHLY and FYNNEI. The length of the CDR3 is 15 residues. V was pared by 5 bases and J by 2 bases, with 13 bases between. The CDR3 DNA sequence: TGTGCCAGCAGTAGAACCTGGGATGGCAATCAGCCCCAGCATTTT. Translating it yields CASSRTWDGNQPQHF.

Points on this clone: Compared with germline, one end of the junction differs, possibly owing to a read error. V and J are TRBV18 and TRBJ1-2; TRBD1 agrees at 7 bases. This CDR3 spans 17 amino acids. Germline V lookup: CDR1 KGHSH, CDR2 LQKENI. CDR3 DNA: TGTGCCAGCTCCCCACTCCCGGGGGGACAGTCCATCTATGGCTACACCTTC. Amino acid sequence: CASSPLPGGQSIYGYTF.

This sequence joins TRBV24-1 and TRBJ2-1; tentative D call: TRBD1 (6 bases). The V end was cut by 9 bases, the J end by 1 base, with 9 bases between. This CDR3 has 13 residues. Germline V lookup: CDR1 KGHDR, CDR2 SFDVKD. The CDR3 coding sequence is TGTGCCACCGAAGGGGGATCCTACAATGAGCAGTTCTTC. It is translated as CATEGGSYNEQFF.